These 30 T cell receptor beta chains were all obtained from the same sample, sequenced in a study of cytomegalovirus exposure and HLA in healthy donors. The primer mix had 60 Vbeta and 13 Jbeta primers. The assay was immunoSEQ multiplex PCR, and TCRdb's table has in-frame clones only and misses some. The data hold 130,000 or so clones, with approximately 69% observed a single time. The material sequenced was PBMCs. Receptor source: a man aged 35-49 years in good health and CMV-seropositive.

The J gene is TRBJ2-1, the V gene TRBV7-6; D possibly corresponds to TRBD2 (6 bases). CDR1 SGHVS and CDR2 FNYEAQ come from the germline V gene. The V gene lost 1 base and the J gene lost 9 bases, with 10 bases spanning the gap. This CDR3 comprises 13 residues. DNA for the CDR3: TGTGCCAGCAGCTTAGGGCGGGGTGGTGAGCAGTTCTTC. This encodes CASSLGRGGEQFF.

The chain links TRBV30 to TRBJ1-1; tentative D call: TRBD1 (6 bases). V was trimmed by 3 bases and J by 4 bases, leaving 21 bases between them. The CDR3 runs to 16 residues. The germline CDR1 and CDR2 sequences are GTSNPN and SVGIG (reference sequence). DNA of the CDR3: TGTGCCTGGAGGCGAGAGGGGGGGGGTCGGATCACTGAAGCTTTCTTT. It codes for CAWRREGGGRITEAFF.

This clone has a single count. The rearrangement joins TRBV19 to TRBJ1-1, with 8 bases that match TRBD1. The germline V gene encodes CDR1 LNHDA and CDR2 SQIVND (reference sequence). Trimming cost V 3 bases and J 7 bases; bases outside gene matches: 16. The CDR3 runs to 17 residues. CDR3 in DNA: TGTGCCAGTAGTATTATCGCCGGGACAGGCCCAGGGGTTGAAGCTTTCTTT. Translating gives CASSIIAGTGPGVEAFF.

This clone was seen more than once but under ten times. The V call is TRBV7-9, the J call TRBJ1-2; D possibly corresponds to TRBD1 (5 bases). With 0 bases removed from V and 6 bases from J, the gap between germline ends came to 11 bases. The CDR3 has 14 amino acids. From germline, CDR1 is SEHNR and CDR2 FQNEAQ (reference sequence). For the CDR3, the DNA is TGTGCCAGCAGCTTAGCGGGGGGAAGTGATGGCTACACCTTC. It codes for CASSLAGGSDGYTF.

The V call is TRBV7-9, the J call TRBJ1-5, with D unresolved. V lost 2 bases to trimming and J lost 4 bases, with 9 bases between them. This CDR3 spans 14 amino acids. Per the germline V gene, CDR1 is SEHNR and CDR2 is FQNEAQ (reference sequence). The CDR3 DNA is TGTGCCAGCAGCTTATCGAGCGGTAATCAGCCCCAGCATTTT. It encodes CASSLSSGNQPQHF.

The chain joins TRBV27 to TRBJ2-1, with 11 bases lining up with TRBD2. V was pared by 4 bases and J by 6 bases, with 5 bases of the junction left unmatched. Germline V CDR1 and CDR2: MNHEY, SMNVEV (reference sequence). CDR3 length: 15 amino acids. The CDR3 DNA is TGTGCCAGCAGTTCCCTAGCGGGGGGCGTCAATGAGCAGTTCTTC. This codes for CASSSLAGGVNEQFF.

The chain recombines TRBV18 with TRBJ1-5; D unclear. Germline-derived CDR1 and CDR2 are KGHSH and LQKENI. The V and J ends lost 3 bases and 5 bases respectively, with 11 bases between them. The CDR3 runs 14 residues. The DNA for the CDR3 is TGTGCCAGCTCACCTTCCGGGGTCGATCAGCCCCAGCATTTT. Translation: CASSPSGVDQPQHF.

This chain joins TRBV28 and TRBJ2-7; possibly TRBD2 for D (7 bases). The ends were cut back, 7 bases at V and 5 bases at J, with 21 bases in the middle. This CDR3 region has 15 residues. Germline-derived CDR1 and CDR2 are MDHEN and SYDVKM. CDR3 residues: CASTSNWGGRDEQYF. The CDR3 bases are TGTGCCAGCACCTCAAATTGGGGGGGCCGTGACGAGCAGTACTTC.

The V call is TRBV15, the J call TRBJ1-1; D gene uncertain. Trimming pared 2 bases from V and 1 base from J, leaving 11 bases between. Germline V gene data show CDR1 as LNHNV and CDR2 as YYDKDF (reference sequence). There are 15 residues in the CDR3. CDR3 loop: CATSRTLPRNTEAFF. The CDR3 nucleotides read TGTGCCACCAGCAGAACTCTCCCTCGGAACACTGAAGCTTTCTTT. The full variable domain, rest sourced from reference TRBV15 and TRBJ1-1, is DAMVIQNPRYQVTQFGKPVTLSCSQTLNHNVMYWYQQKSSQAPKLLFHYYDKDFNNEADTPDNFQSRRPNTSFCFLDIRSPGLGDTAMYLCATSRTLPRNTEAFFGQGTRLTVV.

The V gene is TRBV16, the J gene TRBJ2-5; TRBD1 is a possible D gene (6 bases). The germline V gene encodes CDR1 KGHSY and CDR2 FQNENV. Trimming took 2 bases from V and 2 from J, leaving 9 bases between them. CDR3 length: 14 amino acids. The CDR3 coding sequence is TGTGCCAGCAGCCAACAACAGGGACAAGAGACCCAGTACTTC. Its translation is CASSQQQGQETQYF.

The CDR3 sequence is CASSLQTGRNEQYF. For the CDR3, the DNA is TGTGCCAGCAGTTTACAGACAGGCAGAAACGAGCAGTACTTC. The rearrangement links TRBV28 to TRBJ2-7, with D perhaps TRBD1 (6 bases). V lost 2 bases and J lost 5, with 13 bases in between. The CDR3 runs to 14 residues. Germline V gene data show CDR1 as MDHEN and CDR2 as SYDVKM.

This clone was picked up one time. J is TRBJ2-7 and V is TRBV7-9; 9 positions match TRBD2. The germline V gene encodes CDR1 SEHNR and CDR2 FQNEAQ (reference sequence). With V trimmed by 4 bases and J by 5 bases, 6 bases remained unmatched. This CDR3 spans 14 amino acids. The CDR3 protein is CASSSRRGGDEQYF. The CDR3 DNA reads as TGTGCCAGCAGCTCTCGGCGGGGGGGCGACGAGCAGTACTTC.

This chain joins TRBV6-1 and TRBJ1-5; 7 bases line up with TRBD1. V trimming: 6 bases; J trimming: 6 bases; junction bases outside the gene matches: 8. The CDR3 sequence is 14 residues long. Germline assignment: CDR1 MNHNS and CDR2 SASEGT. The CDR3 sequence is CASSGDRAAQPQHF. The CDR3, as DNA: TGTGCCAGCAGCGGTGACAGGGCGGCTCAGCCCCAGCATTTT.

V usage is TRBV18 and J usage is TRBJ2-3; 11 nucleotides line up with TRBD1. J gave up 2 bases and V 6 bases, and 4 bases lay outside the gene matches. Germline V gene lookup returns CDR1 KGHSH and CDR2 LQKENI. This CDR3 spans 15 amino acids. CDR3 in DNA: TGTGCCAGCTCTCCCGGACAGGGGGCCACAGATACGCAGTATTTT. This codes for CASSPGQGATDTQYF.

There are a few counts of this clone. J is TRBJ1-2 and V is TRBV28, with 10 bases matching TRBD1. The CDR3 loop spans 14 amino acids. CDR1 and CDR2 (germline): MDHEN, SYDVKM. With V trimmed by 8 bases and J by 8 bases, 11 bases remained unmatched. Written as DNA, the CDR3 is TGTGCCAGCGGACGGGACAGGGGAATTGACGGCTACACCTTC. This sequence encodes CASGRDRGIDGYTF.

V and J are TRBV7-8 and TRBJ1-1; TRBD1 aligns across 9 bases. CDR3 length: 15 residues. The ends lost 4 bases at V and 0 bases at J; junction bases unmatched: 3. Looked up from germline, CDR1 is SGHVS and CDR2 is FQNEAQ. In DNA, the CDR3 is TGTGCCAGCAGCTCACAGGGGGCAGTGAACACTGAAGCTTTCTTT. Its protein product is CASSSQGAVNTEAFF.

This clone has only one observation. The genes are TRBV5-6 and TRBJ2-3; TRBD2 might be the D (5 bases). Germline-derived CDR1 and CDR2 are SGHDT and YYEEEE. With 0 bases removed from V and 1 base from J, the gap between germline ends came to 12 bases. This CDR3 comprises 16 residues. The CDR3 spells CASSLVEVRGTDTQYF. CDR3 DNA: TGTGCCAGCAGCTTGGTGGAGGTCCGGGGCACAGATACGCAGTATTTT.

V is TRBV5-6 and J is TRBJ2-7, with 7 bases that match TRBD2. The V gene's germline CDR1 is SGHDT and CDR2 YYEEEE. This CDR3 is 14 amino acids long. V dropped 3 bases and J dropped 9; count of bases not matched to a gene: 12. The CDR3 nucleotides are TGTGCCAGCAGCTCCCCTAGCGGACCTCGATGGCAGTACTTC. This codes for CASSSPSGPRWQYF.

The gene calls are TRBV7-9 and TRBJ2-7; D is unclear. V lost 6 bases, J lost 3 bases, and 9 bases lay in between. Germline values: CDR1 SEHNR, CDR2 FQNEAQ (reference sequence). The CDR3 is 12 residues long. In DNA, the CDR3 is TGTGCCAGCAGACCTGACAACTACGAGCAGTACTTC. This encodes CASRPDNYEQYF.

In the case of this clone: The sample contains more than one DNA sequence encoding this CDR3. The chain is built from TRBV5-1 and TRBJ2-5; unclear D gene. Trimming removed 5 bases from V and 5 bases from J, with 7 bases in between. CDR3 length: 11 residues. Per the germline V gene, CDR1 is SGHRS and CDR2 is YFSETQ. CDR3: CASSFEETQYF. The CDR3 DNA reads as TGCGCCAGCAGTTTTGAGGAGACCCAGTACTTC.

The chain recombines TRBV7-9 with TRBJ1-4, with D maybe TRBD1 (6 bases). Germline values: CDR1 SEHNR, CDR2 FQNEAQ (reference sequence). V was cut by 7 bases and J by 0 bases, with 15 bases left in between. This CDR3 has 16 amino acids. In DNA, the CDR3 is TGTGCCAGCAAGGAGGGGGGAGGGACAACTAATGAAAAACTGTTTTTT. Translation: CASKEGGGTTNEKLFF.

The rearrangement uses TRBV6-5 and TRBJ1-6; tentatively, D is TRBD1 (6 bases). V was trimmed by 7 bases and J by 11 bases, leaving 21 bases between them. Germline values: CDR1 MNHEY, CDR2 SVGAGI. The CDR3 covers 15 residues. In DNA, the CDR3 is TGTGCCAGCACCATGGGCAGGGGATGGGATGCACCCCTCCACTTT. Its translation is CASTMGRGWDAPLHF.

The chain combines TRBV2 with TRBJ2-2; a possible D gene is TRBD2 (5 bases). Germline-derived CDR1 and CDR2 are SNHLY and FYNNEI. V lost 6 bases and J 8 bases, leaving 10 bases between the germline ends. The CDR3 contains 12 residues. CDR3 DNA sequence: TGTGCCAGCAGGTTGAGGGTAGGGGAGCTGTTTTTT. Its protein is CASRLRVGELFF.

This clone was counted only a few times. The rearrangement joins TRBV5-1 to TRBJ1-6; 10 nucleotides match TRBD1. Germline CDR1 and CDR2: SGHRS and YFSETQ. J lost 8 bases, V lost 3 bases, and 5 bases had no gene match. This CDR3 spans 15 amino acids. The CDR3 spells CASSWGGQGDSPLHF. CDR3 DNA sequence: TGCGCCAGCAGCTGGGGCGGACAGGGGGATTCACCCCTCCACTTT. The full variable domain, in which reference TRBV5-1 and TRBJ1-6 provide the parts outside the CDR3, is KAGVTQTPRYLIKTRGQQVTLSCSPISGHRSVSWYQQTPGQGLQFLFEYFSETQRNKGNFPGRFSGRQFSNSRSEMNVSTLELGDSALYLCASSWGGQGDSPLHFGNGTRLTVT.

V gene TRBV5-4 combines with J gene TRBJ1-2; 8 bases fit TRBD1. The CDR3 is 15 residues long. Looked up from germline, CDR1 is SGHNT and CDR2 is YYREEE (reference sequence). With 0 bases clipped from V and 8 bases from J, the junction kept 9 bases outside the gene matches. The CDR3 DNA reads TGTGCCAGCAGCTTGGTTGGGGCAGGGGGCCGCGGCTACACCTTC. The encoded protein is CASSLVGAGGRGYTF.

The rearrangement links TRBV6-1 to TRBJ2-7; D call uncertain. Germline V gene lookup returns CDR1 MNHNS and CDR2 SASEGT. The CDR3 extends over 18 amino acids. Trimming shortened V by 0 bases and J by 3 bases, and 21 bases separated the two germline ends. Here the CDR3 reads CASSEAIFGPTMDYEQYF. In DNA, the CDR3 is TGTGCCAGCAGTGAAGCGATTTTTGGGCCCACAATGGACTACGAGCAGTACTTC.

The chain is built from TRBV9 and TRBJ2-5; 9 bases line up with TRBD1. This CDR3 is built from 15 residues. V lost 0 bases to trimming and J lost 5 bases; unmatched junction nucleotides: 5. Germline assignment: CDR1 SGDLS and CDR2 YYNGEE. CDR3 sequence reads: CASSVDRGRGETQYF. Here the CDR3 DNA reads TGTGCCAGCAGCGTAGACAGGGGGCGCGGTGAGACCCAGTACTTC.

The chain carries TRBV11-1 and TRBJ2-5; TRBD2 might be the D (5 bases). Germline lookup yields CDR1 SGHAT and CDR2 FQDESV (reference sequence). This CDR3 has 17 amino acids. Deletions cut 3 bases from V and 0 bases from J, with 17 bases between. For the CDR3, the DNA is TGTGCCAGCAGCTTGGCCTCGAGGGTAGGGTACCAAGAGACCCAGTACTTC. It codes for CASSLASRVGYQETQYF.

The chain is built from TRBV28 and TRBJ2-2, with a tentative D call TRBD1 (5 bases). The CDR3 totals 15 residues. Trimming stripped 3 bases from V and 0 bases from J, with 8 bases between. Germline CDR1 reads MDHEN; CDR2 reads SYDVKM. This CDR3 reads CASSFRDPNTGELFF. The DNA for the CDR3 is TGTGCCAGCAGTTTCAGGGATCCGAACACCGGGGAGCTGTTTTTT.

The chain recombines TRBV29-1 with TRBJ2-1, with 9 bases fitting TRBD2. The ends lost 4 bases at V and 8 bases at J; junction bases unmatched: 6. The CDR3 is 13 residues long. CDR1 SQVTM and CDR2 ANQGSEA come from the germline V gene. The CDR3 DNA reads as TGCAGCGTTGCCGCGGGGGGGCTTTATGAGCAGTTCTTC. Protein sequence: CSVAAGGLYEQFF.